This T cell receptor beta chain comes out of a study of T cells in Graves' hyperthyroidism and ophthalmopathy (dated 2019 in TCRdb). At the level of the whole study: Peripheral blood was sampled at the time of initial diagnosis, prior to any treatment. Following sampling, methimazole starting at 30 mg daily was given to hyperthyroidism patients, and high-dose intravenous methylprednisolone was given to ophthalmopathy patients. TCR V-J signatures able to tell the groups apart were searched for in a discovery cohort of 90 to 100 patients, of whom approximately 40 had Graves' ophthalmopathy and roughly 59 had stable Graves' hyperthyroidism. The roughly 100 discovery patients were randomly divided into training and test sets at a 7:3 ratio. An independent validation cohort of around 19 hyperthyroidism patients and about 16 patients who later progressed to ophthalmopathy tested prospective prediction of ophthalmopathy. According to the paper, TCR Vbeta CDR3 sequencing was carried out on 135 peripheral blood samples, which came from 40 to 45 ophthalmopathy, roughly 75 hyperthyroidism and some 17 progressor patients. Thyroid tissue and blood T-cell repertoires from six or seven Graves' hyperthyroidism patients were also compared in the study.

The TCR beta CDR3 regions were amplified from the RNA transcripts. A first-round RT-PCR of the TCR CDR3 used the HTBI primer set with the Qiagen OneStep RT-PCR kit. Libraries were constructed in a second round of multiplex PCR, after which size selection and purification were performed. Libraries were sequenced paired-end with 100 bp reads on an Illumina HiSeq2000. From the authors' description of their analysis: SOAPnuke was used to process the raw data, with reads discarded if the reads contained adapters or uncalled bases, had a mean Phred below 15, or lacked an exact constant-primer or identifier match. COPE v1.2.5 was used to merge high-quality paired reads, and clonotypes were defined as unique nucleotide sequences. Clonotypes were aligned to IMGT TRBV, TRBD and TRBJ reference segments using MiTCR v1.1. The analysis included only V-J combinations with a frequency above 0.0001, which together covered 99.2% of the repertoires. The TCS score was defined as the ratio of F50 (clonal expansion) to E x V (chaos), calculated using BLOSUM62-based TCRdist between CDR3 peptides within each V-J. Welch's t-statistics and random forest reduced 514 V-J features to under 15, which were used in a naive Bayes classifier (R e1071). TCRdb itself trimmed the public reads at Q25 with fastp, ran MiXCR and retained productive beta chains. Entries that share a CDR3 protein sequence are merged under the most common genes and DNA. The V and J calls were determined by TCRdb, not by the authors. This sample lists about 560,000 distinct CDR3 sequences; 16% were detected once. The ten largest make up 18% of the sample.

Including cysteine and phenylalanine, the CDR3 has 13 amino acids. Only the CDR3 DNA stays, 39 bases, in frame from base 1. V sheds 1 base and J sheds 4 bases, leaving 5 bases between their ends. CDR1 and CDR2 (SGHVS, FQNEAQ) derive from the germline V gene. Study-wide conclusions, independent of this receptor: In validation, the model predicted progression to ophthalmopathy with roughly 70% sensitivity and 72% to 75% specificity, a median of 6.5 months before onset. No statistical method was used to set the sample size in advance, and investigators knew the group allocation. Blood samples also contained most of the expanded thyroid clonotypes (frequency above 0.001), which suggests that blood repertoires may reflect thyroid immune responses. Ophthalmopathy was separated from stable hyperthyroidism by a 13 V-J signature model, with over 85% sensitivity and approximately 81% specificity obtained in cross-validation and 80%/75% obtained in testing.

Graves' hyperthyroidism was defined as stable when no progression to ophthalmopathy occurred over 18 months of follow-up. Hyperthyroidism patients were newly diagnosed, with disease duration under 2 months, and aged 18 to 65 years. The study excluded patients with uncontrolled infections, other autoimmune diseases, pregnancy or lactation. Diagnoses were based on clinical symptoms, serum thyroxine and TRAb, thyroid ultrasound and orbital computed tomography. PBMCs were separated from 10 ml of fresh peripheral blood using Ficoll-Paque density gradient centrifugation. Total RNA was extracted using Trizol reagent, and RNA quality was assessed on an Agilent 2100 Bioanalyzer. This clonotype showed up many times. It has no known antigen specificity. Base qualities are not recorded, but no much larger clone differs from it by a single base.

The sequence is built from TRBV7-8 and TRBJ1-5, with the D gene not clear enough to name. This receptor was obtained from a woman aged 18-30 years with Graves' hyperthyroidism. Sequenced material: blood. In nucleotide form, the sequence is TGTGCCAGCAGCTTAGATCCGAATCAGCCCCAGCATTTT. Its amino acids are CASSLDPNQPQHF.